The 22 T cell receptor beta chains in this list originate from one sample, sequenced in a study of shared clonotypes between healthy human individuals. The protocol was immunoSEQ multiplex PCR, while the TCRdb copy is restricted to in-frame clones and leaves out a portion. The profile shows millions of clones, roughly 94% of them singletons. The sequencing sample was made of naive CD4+ T cells sorted from blood. Subset reported: CD45RA+ positively selected. These receptors all stem from a man between 18 and 29 years old in good health.

The chain uses TRBV5-1 and TRBJ2-1; either TRBD1 or TRBD2 may fit D (6 bases each). The CDR3 consists of 15 residues. Germline loops: CDR1 SGHRS, CDR2 YFSETQ. Trimming stripped 1 base from V and 3 bases from J, with 11 bases between. The CDR3 sequence: CASSLFGGDYNEQFF. The CDR3 bases are TGCGCCAGCAGCTTGTTCGGGGGCGACTACAATGAGCAGTTCTTC.

In DNA form, the CDR3 reads TGCGCCAGCAGCCCGTGGGCTAGCGGGAACACCGGGGAGCTGTTTTTT. This gives the protein CASSPWASGNTGELFF. The rearrangement links TRBV5-1 to TRBJ2-2, with TRBD2 matching over 7 bases. The CDR3 contains 16 residues. Germline-derived CDR1 and CDR2 are SGHRS and YFSETQ. V gave up 4 bases and J gave up 1 base; unmatched junction bases: 7.

V and J are TRBV6-6 and TRBJ1-1, with D unresolved. Germline loops: CDR1 MNHNY, CDR2 SVGAGI (reference sequence). Trimming removed 0 bases from V and 1 base from J, with 9 bases in between. The CDR3 is 15 amino acids. CDR3 protein: CASSYSVPANTEAFF. Here the CDR3 DNA reads TGTGCCAGCAGTTACTCGGTCCCAGCGAACACTGAAGCTTTCTTT.

This sequence joins TRBV18 and TRBJ2-7; D is possibly TRBD1 (6 bases). This CDR3 has 16 residues. CDR1 is KGHSH and CDR2 is LQKENI in the germline V gene. Trimming took 2 bases from V and 0 from J, leaving 14 bases between them. DNA for the CDR3: TGTGCCAGCTCACCAAGGCAGGGGCCAAGCTCCTACGAGCAGTACTTC. This sequence encodes CASSPRQGPSSYEQYF.

The gene calls are TRBV11-1 and TRBJ2-1; D gene ambiguous. The CDR3 has 17 amino acids. Trimming stripped 2 bases from V and 8 bases from J, with 22 bases between. Per germline, CDR1 SGHAT and CDR2 FQDESV (reference sequence). This CDR3 reads CASSLPSGRNTIDEQFF. The CDR3 DNA is TGTGCCAGCAGCTTACCTTCAGGTCGCAATACAATCGATGAGCAGTTCTTC.

The CDR3 nucleotides read TGTGCCAGCAGCTTGCAGACTAGCGGTCTAGCCAAAAACATTCAGTACTTC. Encoded protein: CASSLQTSGLAKNIQYF. The chain employs TRBV5-4 and TRBJ2-4; the match to TRBD2 covers 9 bases. The J segment lost 0 bases and the V segment lost 1 base, leaving 5 bases of the junction unmatched. In germline, CDR1 is SGHNT, CDR2 YYREEE (reference sequence). This CDR3 is built from 17 residues.

V gene TRBV4-3 combines with J gene TRBJ2-5; 8 positions match TRBD2. Per germline, CDR1 LGHNA and CDR2 YSLEER. V was pared by 3 bases and J by 5 bases, with 23 bases of the junction left unmatched. The CDR3 is made up of 20 amino acids. CDR3 nucleotide sequence: TGCGCCAGCAGCCAGTACTCTGTGGCTAGCGGGCCAGGAGTGGGTGAGACCCAGTACTTC. Protein sequence: CASSQYSVASGPGVGETQYF.

As to this clone: In the same sample, other DNA sequences code for this CDR3. This chain uses TRBV18 with TRBJ2-2; D call uncertain. CDR1 KGHSH and CDR2 LQKENI come from the germline V gene. The CDR3 covers 12 residues. V lost 3 bases and J 5 bases, leaving 4 bases between the germline ends. The CDR3 region is CASSPQTGELFF. CDR3 nucleotide sequence: TGTGCCAGCTCACCCCAAACCGGGGAGCTGTTTTTT. Full variable domain (remainder filled in from reference TRBV18 and TRBJ2-2): NAGVMQNPRHLVRRRGQEARLRCSPMKGHSHVYWYRQLPEEGLKFMVYLQKENIIDESGMPKERFSAEFPKEGPSILRIQQVVRGDSAAYFCASSPQTGELFFGEGSRLTVL.

The genes are TRBV5-4 and TRBJ2-2; TRBD2 is a possible D gene (7 bases). There are 16 residues in the CDR3. Trimming removed 4 bases from V and 4 bases from J, with 17 bases in between. From germline, CDR1 is SGHNT and CDR2 YYREEE (reference sequence). The CDR3 spells CASSPGGRRVTGELFF. DNA of the CDR3: TGTGCCAGCAGCCCCGGGGGGCGGAGGGTCACCGGGGAGCTGTTTTTT.

The rearrangement uses TRBV25-1 and TRBJ2-5; D is unclear. The CDR3 extends over 11 amino acids. V lost 9 bases and J 7 bases, leaving 12 bases between the germline ends. Germline CDR1 is MGHDK and CDR2 is SYGVNS. CDR3 bases: TGTGCCAGTAATGGGGATGGGACCCAGTACTTC. This codes for CASNGDGTQYF.

This clone was seen just once. V usage is TRBV25-1 and J usage is TRBJ1-2; D gene unclear. The CDR3 runs to 15 residues. V lost 2 bases, J lost 3 bases, and 13 bases lay in between. Germline lookup yields CDR1 MGHDK and CDR2 SYGVNS. CDR3 in amino acids: CASSESPGSHYGYTF. DNA for the CDR3: TGTGCCAGCAGTGAAAGCCCGGGCTCGCACTATGGCTACACCTTC.

The rearrangement joins TRBV4-3 to TRBJ2-1, with 7 bases identical to TRBD2. This CDR3 contains 16 residues. The V gene end was trimmed by 0 bases and the J gene end by 5 bases; junction bases not matched to a gene: 7. Germline loops: CDR1 LGHNA, CDR2 YSLEER. CDR3 DNA: TGCGCCAGCAGCCAAGAGATGGCTAGCGGTAACAATGAGCAGTTCTTC. It codes for CASSQEMASGNNEQFF.

CDR3 protein: CASSTLRGYTF. CDR3 coding DNA: TGTGCCAGCAGCACCCTCCGTGGCTACACCTTC. The chain carries TRBV9 and TRBJ1-2; D remains ambiguous. Trimming removed 4 bases at V and 7 bases at J, with 8 bases between. Per the germline V gene, CDR1 is SGDLS and CDR2 is YYNGEE. This CDR3 comprises 11 residues.

The rearrangement joins TRBV27 to TRBJ1-6; 7 bases match TRBD1. Germline CDR1 MNHEY, CDR2 SMNVEV (reference sequence). The ends lost 6 bases at V and 5 bases at J; junction bases unmatched: 4. The CDR3 is 14 residues long. CDR3 DNA sequence: TGTGCCAGCAGGACCGGGACAGATAATTCACCCCTCCACTTT. Amino acid sequence: CASRTGTDNSPLHF.

The rearrangement joins TRBV14 to TRBJ2-7; the match to TRBD2 covers 10 bases. The V segment lost 4 bases and the J segment 3 bases; nucleotides outside the gene matches: 9. Germline V CDR1 and CDR2: SGHDN, FVKESK. This CDR3 has 16 residues. The CDR3 DNA follows: TGTGCCAGCAGCCCCGCGAGCGGGAGGGATAACTACGAGCAGTACTTC. Translating it yields CASSPASGRDNYEQYF.

A note on this clone: This sample also contains other DNA sequences that code for the same CDR3. The chain carries TRBV10-3 and TRBJ2-3; TRBD2 matches at 10 bases. The CDR3 consists of 14 residues. CDR1 and CDR2 (germline): ENHRY, SYGVKD. With V trimmed by 2 bases and J by 6 bases, 2 bases remained unmatched. CDR3 sequence (DNA): TGTGCCATCAGTGAGAGCGGGGGGGCGGATACGCAGTATTTT. Amino acid sequence: CAISESGGADTQYF.

Of note for this clone: The same CDR3 arises from other DNA sequences in this sample as well. The V gene is TRBV18, the J gene TRBJ2-3, with 13 bases fitting TRBD2. Trimming at V came to 0 bases and at J to 1 base, leaving 1 base not matched to a gene. Germline lookup yields CDR1 KGHSH and CDR2 LQKENI. The CDR3 is made up of 17 amino acids. CDR3 loop: CASSPPGLAGGTDTQYF. The CDR3 nucleotides are TGTGCCAGCTCACCACCTGGACTAGCGGGGGGCACAGATACGCAGTATTTT.

The chain carries TRBV7-9 and TRBJ1-4; D is undetermined. Germline V gene lookup returns CDR1 SEHNR and CDR2 FQNEAQ (reference sequence). The V and J ends lost 6 bases and 8 bases respectively, with 13 bases between them. The CDR3 totals 13 residues. The CDR3 region is CASRPGPREKLFF. The CDR3 DNA reads TGTGCCAGCAGACCCGGTCCGAGGGAAAAACTGTTTTTT. Full variable domain (outside the CDR3, taken from reference TRBV7-9 and TRBJ1-4): DTGVSQNPRHKITKRGQNVTFRCDPISEHNRLYWYRQTLGQGPEFLTYFQNEAQLEKSRLLSDRFSAERPKGSFSTLEIQRTEQGDSAMYLCASRPGPREKLFFGSGTQLSVL.

For this clone: The sample has other DNA sequences that encode this CDR3 too. This chain uses TRBV7-2 with TRBJ1-3; weak D call: TRBD1 (5 bases). The germline gives CDR1 SGHTA, CDR2 FQGNSA. Trimming removed 2 bases at V and 0 bases at J, with 8 bases between. CDR3 size: 15 residues. The CDR3 reads CASSLQGGSGNTIYF. Here the CDR3 DNA reads TGTGCCAGCAGCTTACAGGGTGGCTCTGGAAACACCATATATTTT.

The genes are TRBV7-9 and TRBJ1-2, with TRBD1 as a possible D gene (5 bases). The CDR3 sequence is 15 residues long. Germline-derived CDR1 and CDR2 are SEHNR and FQNEAQ (reference sequence). Trimming cost V 4 bases and J 1 base, with 13 bases left between them. CDR3 in amino acids: CASSSNRDVNYGYTF. For the CDR3, the DNA is TGTGCCAGCAGCTCCAACCGGGACGTTAACTATGGCTACACCTTC.

On this clone: The sample contains more than one DNA sequence encoding this CDR3. V gene TRBV7-2 combines with J gene TRBJ2-7; D is perhaps TRBD2 (6 bases). The CDR3 totals 11 residues. The germline gives CDR1 SGHTA, CDR2 FQGNSA. Trimming removed 4 bases from V and 6 bases from J, with 7 bases in between. Here the CDR3 DNA reads TGTGCCAGCAGCTCGGGGGTCGAGCAGTACTTC. Amino acids: CASSSGVEQYF. Variable domain in full (rest from reference TRBV7-2 and TRBJ2-7): GAGVSQSPSNKVTEKGKDVELRCDPISGHTALYWYRQSLGQGLEFLIYFQGNSAPDKSGLPSDRFSAERTGGSVSTLTIQRTQQEDSAVYLCASSSGVEQYFGPGTRLTVT.

As concerns this clone: The sample contains more than one DNA sequence encoding this CDR3. The rearrangement links TRBV4-3 to TRBJ1-2, with a tentative D call TRBD1 (5 bases). This CDR3 spans 13 amino acids. CDR1 and CDR2 from the germline V gene are LGHNA and YSLEER. The V end lost 3 bases, the J end lost 5 bases, and 10 bases lay between the germline ends. This CDR3 is CASSQDRGYGYTF. The CDR3 DNA reads as TGCGCCAGCAGCCAGGACCGGGGGTATGGCTACACCTTC.